What follows are 14 T cell receptor beta chains derived from one specimen sequenced in a study of blood T cell repertoires in COVID-19. Profiling relied on immunoSEQ multiplex PCR, and the TCRdb table lists in-frame clones only, not all of them. The sample lists 150,000 or so clones, about 86% seen once, with 5.5% to 8% in the top ten. The sample consisted of peripheral blood. The receptors derive from a man in his forties or fifties with active or convalescent COVID-19.

This clone was detected once. CDR3 residues: CASSLARHRGTEAFF. Written as DNA, the CDR3 is TGTGCCAGCAGCTTAGCAAGACACCGGGGCACTGAAGCTTTCTTT. This chain joins TRBV11-3 and TRBJ1-1; no reliable D call. CDR3 size: 15 residues. Trimming took off 1 base at V and 4 bases at J, with 13 bases between the two ends. The germline gives CDR1 SGHNT, CDR2 YENEEA.

J is TRBJ1-5 and V is TRBV20-1; D unclear. The V gene's germline CDR1 is DFQATT and CDR2 SNEGSKA (reference sequence). Trimming stripped 5 bases from V and 4 bases from J, with 12 bases between. The CDR3 contains 13 residues. CDR3 in amino acids: CSAREQLNQPQHF. The CDR3 DNA is TGCAGTGCTCGTGAACAGTTAAATCAGCCCCAGCATTTT.

The gene calls are TRBV10-3 and TRBJ1-2, with D perhaps TRBD1 (6 bases). The CDR3 has 12 residues. Germline CDR1 is ENHRY and CDR2 is SYGVKD. V lost 3 bases and J lost 5, with 7 bases in between. The CDR3 DNA follows: TGTGCCATCAGTGAAACAGGGTATGGCTACACCTTC. It is translated as CAISETGYGYTF.

The chain uses TRBV6-5 and TRBJ1-6; 7 bases fit TRBD1. The length of the CDR3 is 12 residues. V lost 5 bases, J lost 14 bases, and 6 bases stayed unmatched. CDR1 and CDR2 (germline): MNHEY, SVGAGI. The CDR3 sequence is CASSPGTESLHF. The CDR3 coding sequence is TGTGCCAGCAGTCCCGGGACAGAATCCCTCCACTTT.

The chain combines TRBV2 with TRBJ2-5; D is possibly TRBD1 (7 bases). CDR3 length: 15 residues. Germline V gene lookup returns CDR1 SNHLY and CDR2 FYNNEI. Trimming removed 7 bases from V and 5 bases from J, with 20 bases in between. The CDR3 nucleotides read TGTGCCAGCACCGGACTGGGGGGACAGTGGGAGACCCAGTACTTC. Amino acids: CASTGLGGQWETQYF.

The CDR3 loop is CASSPGTGLTDTQYF. In DNA, the CDR3 is TGTGCCAGCAGTCCCGGGACAGGGTTGACAGATACGCAGTATTTT. The chain uses TRBV2 and TRBJ2-3; 9 bases are a match to TRBD1. This CDR3 is built from 15 residues. Germline V gives CDR1 SNHLY, CDR2 FYNNEI. V gave up 5 bases and J gave up 3 bases; unmatched junction bases: 6.

The chain links TRBV11-2 to TRBJ1-4; no clear D gene. V lost 5 bases, J lost 0 bases, and 13 bases lay in between. Germline V CDR1 and CDR2: SGHAT, FQNNGV. The CDR3 is made up of 16 amino acids. The CDR3 sequence is CASSPRLSSTNEKLFF. The DNA for the CDR3 is TGTGCCAGCAGCCCCCGTTTGAGTTCAACTAATGAAAAACTGTTTTTT.

The J gene is TRBJ1-5, the V gene TRBV19, with D perhaps matching TRBD1 (5 bases). Germline CDR1 is LNHDA and CDR2 is SQIVND (reference sequence). The CDR3 is made up of 15 amino acids. Trimming pared 5 bases from V and 1 base from J, leaving 12 bases between. Here the CDR3 reads CASSPTAISNQPQHF. The CDR3 DNA reads as TGTGCCAGTAGTCCGACAGCGATAAGCAATCAGCCCCAGCATTTT.

This chain joins TRBV11-3 and TRBJ2-7, with D perhaps matching TRBD1 (6 bases). The V end lost 6 bases, the J end lost 2 bases, and 20 bases lay between the germline ends. The CDR3 length is 16 residues. Germline V lookup: CDR1 SGHNT, CDR2 YENEEA. The CDR3 spells CASRVKRGNQAYEQYF. CDR3 nucleotide sequence: TGTGCCAGCAGAGTGAAGAGGGGGAACCAAGCCTACGAGCAGTACTTC.

The chain recombines TRBV19 with TRBJ1-4; 7 bases align to TRBD1. CDR1 is LNHDA and CDR2 is SQIVND in the germline V gene (reference sequence). The CDR3 is 15 residues long. The V gene end was trimmed by 6 bases and the J gene end by 8 bases; junction bases not matched to a gene: 12. CDR3 loop: CASSPPGTVNEKLFF. The CDR3 region has the DNA TGTGCCAGTAGCCCTCCCGGGACAGTAAACGAAAAACTGTTTTTT.

This rearrangement joins TRBV7-2 to TRBJ2-7, with 8 bases identical to TRBD1. The V and J ends lost 3 bases and 7 bases, in that order; junction bases with no gene match: 8. The CDR3 is made up of 14 amino acids. Germline-derived CDR1 and CDR2 are SGHTA and FQGNSA. CDR3 nucleotide sequence: TGTGCCAGCAGCTTGGGTGGGACAGGAGGGGAGCAGTACTTC. Translated, it gives CASSLGGTGGEQYF.

The V call is TRBV12-3 or TRBV12-4, the J call TRBJ2-1; no definite D call. This CDR3 is 13 amino acids long. Trimming took off 1 base at V and 3 bases at J, with 4 bases between the two ends. CDR3 amino acids: CASSLDSYNEQFF. The CDR3 nucleotides read TGTGCCAGCAGTTTAGACAGCTACAATGAGCAGTTCTTC.

The V gene is TRBV19, the J gene TRBJ1-1; D unclear. CDR3 size: 12 residues. V shed 7 bases and J shed 8 bases, with 14 bases lying between them. The germline V gene has CDR1 LNHDA and CDR2 SQIVND (reference sequence). Here the CDR3 DNA reads TGTGCCAGTACCTATGAGGGATCCGAAGCTTTCTTT. As protein: CASTYEGSEAFF.

This clone occurred a few times. The chain carries TRBV9 and TRBJ2-1; TRBD2 matches at 7 bases. Germline lookup yields CDR1 SGDLS and CDR2 YYNGEE. The CDR3 spans 16 residues. Germline trimming cut 0 bases from V and 7 bases from J; bases unmatched to any gene: 10. The CDR3 loop is CASSVVRAGIMNEQFF. DNA for the CDR3: TGTGCCAGCAGCGTAGTACGAGCGGGAATCATGAATGAGCAGTTCTTC.